The rows below give T cell receptor beta chains drawn from one sample of a study of identical twins. TCRdb ran MiXCR on the 5' RACE reads and lists one entry per CDR3 protein. The sample has hundreds of thousands of distinct CDR3 sequences, 9% to 15% seen once. Separately, the same data were catalogued under a study of yellow fever vaccine responses in identical twins.

The sequencing sample was made of CD8+ T cells sorted from blood. Receptors originate from a woman younger than 35 in good health. Both conserved end residues are part of each CDR3. The D gene is left open where the match is weak. Size is stated for part of the rows, as once, few or many counts, or as a class when the clone is expanded.

J gene | V gene | D gene | clone size | CDR3 DNA | CDR3 protein
TRBJ1-2 | TRBV12-5 | - | many | TGTGCTAGTGGTTTGGAAGGAGAACAGAAATTCTATGGCTACACCTTC | CASGLEGEQKFYGYTF
TRBJ1-2 | TRBV7-6 | - | - | TGTGCCAGCAGCTGGGACGGAACAAACTTTGGCTACACCTTC | CASSWDGTNFGYTF
TRBJ2-7 | TRBV27 | TRBD1 | - | TGTGCCAGCATGGGACAGGGCTACGAGCAGTACTTC | CASMGQGYEQYF
TRBJ1-1 | TRBV7-9 | - | few | TGTGCCAGCAGCTTAGGCCGGGGCGTCGACACTGAAGCTTTCTTT | CASSLGRGVDTEAFF
TRBJ2-1 | TRBV20-1 | - | - | TGCAGTGCTAGAGGAGGTCCCGTCGGCAATGAGCAGTTCTTC | CSARGGPVGNEQFF
TRBJ1-1 | TRBV4-2 | - | many | TGTGCCAGCAGCCAAGTCCTTGGCACTGAAGCTTTCTTT | CASSQVLGTEAFF
TRBJ2-1 | TRBV4-1 | - | many | TGCGCCAGCAGCCAAGCGACCTACGGACAGTACAATGAGCAGTTCTTC | CASSQATYGQYNEQFF
TRBJ2-7 | TRBV9 | TRBD2 | - | TGTGCCAGCAGCGTCGACGGGACTAGCGAGCACGAGCAGTACTTC | CASSVDGTSEHEQYF
TRBJ2-3 | TRBV6-4 | - | - | TGTGCCAGCGAGCACAGGGACCTGTTGTCTAGCACAGATACGCAGTATTTT | CASEHRDLLSSTDTQYF
TRBJ2-3 | TRBV27 | - | - | TGTGCCAGCAGTTTATCGCGCGCAGATACGCAGTATTTT | CASSLSRADTQYF
TRBJ2-7 | TRBV20-1 | - | many | TGCAGTGCTAGAGGGAGGAACTCCTACGAGCAGTACTTC | CSARGRNSYEQYF
TRBJ1-1 | TRBV4-1 | - | - | TGCGCCAGCAGCCAAAACAGGGCCAAGGTAACTGAAGCTTTCTTT | CASSQNRAKVTEAFF
TRBJ2-1 | TRBV7-9 | TRBD1 | few | TGTGCCAGCAGCACCTCGGACAGGAATCCTGAGCAGTTCTTC | CASSTSDRNPEQFF
TRBJ2-5 | TRBV7-7 | TRBD2 | many | TGTGCCAGCAGCACGAGCGGGGGGGGAGGAGAGACCCAGTACTTC | CASSTSGGGGETQYF
TRBJ2-1 | TRBV28 | TRBD2 | - | TGTGCCAGCAGTTCCTTCGATGGGACTAGCTCGTACAATGAGCAGTTCTTC | CASSSFDGTSSYNEQFF
TRBJ2-3 | TRBV9 | - | - | TGTGCCAGCAGCGTAGACGGTGGGTTTTCTGATACGCAGTATTTT | CASSVDGGFSDTQYF
TRBJ1-5 | TRBV24-1 | - | few | TGTGCCACCAGTGAAAGGGACAGCAATCAGCCCCAGCATTTT | CATSERDSNQPQHF
TRBJ2-5 | TRBV7-8 | - | - | TGTGCCAGCAGAGGATGGGAGACCCAGTACTTC | CASRGWETQYF
TRBJ2-2 | TRBV20-1 | TRBD1 | - | TGCAGTGCTAGATCGAGGGACAGAGCGAACACCGGGGAGCTGTTTTTT | CSARSRDRANTGELFF
TRBJ2-5 | TRBV7-8 | TRBD2 | few | TGTGCCAGCAGCTTAGTCGTGGGCGGGGGGGCGGAAGAGACCCAGTACTTC | CASSLVVGGGAEETQYF
TRBJ2-7 | TRBV24-1 | TRBD2 | few | TGTGCCACCAGTGATTTAACCACTAGCGGGAGCCCCTACGAGCAGTACTTC | CATSDLTTSGSPYEQYF
TRBJ2-7 | TRBV20-1 | TRBD2 | few | TGCAGTGCTAGAGACCCTAGCGGGACCCCCTACGAGCAGTACTTC | CSARDPSGTPYEQYF
TRBJ2-5 | TRBV9 | TRBD2 | few | TGTGCCAGCAGCGGGAGGGCTAGCGGGATCCAAGAGACCCAGTACTTC | CASSGRASGIQETQYF
TRBJ2-3 | TRBV3-1 | - | few | TGTGCCAGCAGCCCCAGGTCAGATACGCAGTATTTT | CASSPRSDTQYF
TRBJ1-6 | TRBV11-2 | - | - | TGTGCCAGCAGCTTAGTTGTCAATCCAGGGTCACCCCTCCACTTT | CASSLVVNPGSPLHF
TRBJ2-3 | TRBV7-6 | TRBD2 | - | TGTGCCAGCAGCCAGCGGCGGGGGTGGAATACGCAGTATTTT | CASSQRRGWNTQYF
TRBJ2-1 | TRBV27 | - | - | TGTGCCAGCAGTGGTGGGTCCTTCCTAAGCTCCTACAATGAGCAGTTCTTC | CASSGGSFLSSYNEQFF
TRBJ1-1 | TRBV9 | - | - | TGTGCCAGCAGTGCCGGCGGGGGGCGGAACACTGAAGCTTTCTTT | CASSAGGGRNTEAFF
TRBJ2-1 | TRBV6-5 | TRBD2 | few | TGTGCCAGCAGTTACAGGGCTAGCGGGAGCTCCTACAATGAGCAGTTCTTC | CASSYRASGSSYNEQFF
TRBJ2-2 | TRBV9 | - | - | TGTGCCAGCAGCCCCGGGACGCTGAAAGGGGAGCTGTTTTTT | CASSPGTLKGELFF
TRBJ2-2 | TRBV2 | - | - | TGTGCCAGCAGTGGGGAGCAGGCCGGGGAGCTGTTTTTT | CASSGEQAGELFF
TRBJ2-3 | TRBV4-1 | TRBD2 | - | TGCGCCAGCGGGGAGGGGCCCGGCACAGATACGCAGTATTTT | CASGEGPGTDTQYF
TRBJ2-7 | TRBV5-5 | - | - | TGTGCCAGCAGCTCCGATCAGGCCACCTACGAGCAGTACTTC | CASSSDQATYEQYF
TRBJ2-7 | TRBV9 | TRBD2 | few | TGTGCCAGCAGCGTAGAAGTAGCGGGATACGAGCAGTACTTC | CASSVEVAGYEQYF
TRBJ1-2 | TRBV7-2 | TRBD1 | - | TGTGCCAGCAGCGATCGGACAGGAGGAAACTATGGCTACACCTTC | CASSDRTGGNYGYTF
TRBJ2-2 | TRBV7-8 | - | few | TGTGCCAGCAGCTTAGTTAGGTTCCCCGGGGAGCTGTTTTTT | CASSLVRFPGELFF
TRBJ1-5 | TRBV12-5 | - | many | TGTGCTAGTGGTTTGGGAATCGGCCAGCCCCAGCATTTT | CASGLGIGQPQHF
TRBJ2-7 | TRBV7-9 | - | - | TGTGCCAGCAGCTTAGCTGAGGGTATCCACGAGCAGTACTTC | CASSLAEGIHEQYF
TRBJ2-3 | TRBV11-2 | TRBD1 | - | TGTGCCAGCAGCCCTTTCGGACAGGGGATCACAGATACGCAGTATTTT | CASSPFGQGITDTQYF
TRBJ2-7 | TRBV6-5 | TRBD2 | - | TGTGCCAGCAGTTACTCGCCTCCTAGCGGGAGCTCCTACGAGCAGTACTTC | CASSYSPPSGSSYEQYF
TRBJ1-1 | TRBV19 | - | few | TGTGCCAGTAGTCTCCAACCTAGGGGCCCCGTGGAAGCTTTCTTT | CASSLQPRGPVEAFF
TRBJ2-1 | TRBV11-2 | - | - | TGTGCCAGCAGCCGGGACACCCGGATATCCTACAATGAGCAGTTCTTC | CASSRDTRISYNEQFF
TRBJ2-7 | TRBV4-1 | - | many | TGCGCCAGCAGCCAAGTGGCCAGTATCTCCTACGAGCAGTACTTC | CASSQVASISYEQYF
TRBJ2-1 | TRBV4-1 | TRBD2 | few | TGCGCCAGCAGCCCCTACCGAAGCGGGACTTTACCAAATGAGCAGTTCTTC | CASSPYRSGTLPNEQFF
TRBJ2-1 | TRBV11-2 | - | few | TGTGCCAGCAGCTTCGGGAGCGGCAATGAGCAGTTCTTC | CASSFGSGNEQFF
TRBJ2-3 | TRBV4-2 | - | few | TGTGCCAGCAGCCAAGCCGATCAGGGACCAGATACGCAGTATTTT | CASSQADQGPDTQYF
TRBJ2-7 | TRBV7-9 | TRBD2 | many | TGTGCCAGCAGCTCGGGAGGTTACTACGAGCAGTACTTC | CASSSGGYYEQYF
TRBJ2-1 | TRBV5-1 | TRBD1 | few | TGCGCCAGCAGCTGGGGGGACAGGGGGCAATACAATGAGCAGTTCTTC | CASSWGDRGQYNEQFF
TRBJ2-3 | TRBV5-1 | - | few | TGCGCCAGCAGCTTGGGGGCCGGACCTCATTCCCCCACAGATACGCAGTATTTT | CASSLGAGPHSPTDTQYF
TRBJ2-2 | TRBV28 | - | - | TGTGCCAGCGAAAACAGCCACACCGGGGAGCTGTTTTTT | CASENSHTGELFF
TRBJ2-7 | TRBV28 | - | - | TGTGCCAGCAGTTCATCTCCGGGACGGAGCTCCTACGAGCAGTACTTC | CASSSSPGRSSYEQYF
TRBJ1-1 | TRBV29-1 | - | - | TGCAGCGTTGCGGGTTTCGGGGGGAACACTGAAGCTTTCTTT | CSVAGFGGNTEAFF
TRBJ2-5 | TRBV4-1 | - | many | TGCGCCAGCAGCCGAGGGACAAGGAAGGAGACCCAGTACTTC | CASSRGTRKETQYF
TRBJ2-1 | TRBV11-2 | - | few | TGTGCCAGCAGCTGGGATTGGGGGCTCTCCTACAATGAGCAGTTCTTC | CASSWDWGLSYNEQFF